A single sample gave rise to the 23 T cell receptor beta chains below, sequenced in a study of blood T cells in healthy people across ages. Primed by a sample-barcoded 5' primer and a J-beta primer mix, a second PCR proceeded for about 7 to 11 cycles. TCRdb reprocessed the 5' RACE reads via MiXCR and lists one record per CDR3 protein. The sample lists 1.2 million to 1.5 million distinct CDR3 sequences, approximately 59% occurring once. Sequencing used blood. These receptors were obtained from a man younger than 30 in good health.

This rearrangement joins TRBV11-2 to TRBJ2-1; no definite D call. The CDR3 covers 13 residues. V was cut by 0 bases and J by 13 bases, with 13 bases left in between. CDR1 is SGHAT and CDR2 is FQNNGV in the germline V gene. CDR3 DNA: TGTGCCAGCAGCTTAGACTCCCAAAACATTCAGTTCTTC. This encodes CASSLDSQNIQFF.

This clonotype was seen only once. The chain is built from TRBV12-3 or TRBV12-4 and TRBJ2-5; no clear D. The germline V and J ends were trimmed by 3 bases and 5 bases, with 10 bases remaining between them. CDR3 size: 13 residues. The CDR3 loop is CASSFSSEETQYF. CDR3 nucleotides: TGTGCCAGCAGTTTTTCTAGTGAGGAGACCCAGTACTTC.

As DNA, the CDR3 is TGCGCCAGCAGCCCCATGCGCAGGACCGATGGCTACACCTTC. It translates to CASSPMRRTDGYTF. This chain uses TRBV5-1 with TRBJ1-2; no clear D gene. Trimming took 4 bases from V and 6 from J, leaving 16 bases between them. The CDR3 has 14 residues. Germline values: CDR1 SGHRS, CDR2 YFSETQ.

This CDR3 reads CSVVDPTSNTGELFF. The CDR3, as DNA: TGCAGCGTTGTGGACCCAACTTCGAACACCGGGGAGCTGTTTTTT. The chain is built from TRBV29-1 and TRBJ2-2, with D unresolved. V gave up 4 bases and J gave up 0 bases, with 12 bases separating them. Germline CDR1 reads SQVTM; CDR2 reads ANQGSEA. The CDR3 length is 15 residues.

V is TRBV9 and J is TRBJ1-5, with D possibly being TRBD1 (5 bases). The V gene's germline CDR1 is SGDLS and CDR2 YYNGEE. CDR3 length: 14 residues. Trimming removed 5 bases from V and 5 bases from J, with 14 bases in between. CDR3 protein: CASSAQGGDQPQHF. In nucleotides, the CDR3 is TGTGCCAGCAGTGCCCAGGGAGGGGATCAGCCCCAGCATTTT.

This clonotype came up many times. The chain has TRBV9 and TRBJ2-3; no reliable D call. The CDR3 loop spans 15 amino acids. V dropped 0 bases and J dropped 0 bases, with 8 bases sitting between them. The germline CDR1 and CDR2 sequences are SGDLS and YYNGEE. CDR3 nucleotides: TGTGCCAGCAGCGTAGCGGGCACTAGCACAGATACGCAGTATTTT. Encoded protein: CASSVAGTSTDTQYF.

This clonotype showed up just a few times. The chain links TRBV7-2 to TRBJ2-1; TRBD1 agrees at 7 bases. V was pared by 1 base and J by 7 bases, with 10 bases of the junction left unmatched. This CDR3 comprises 16 residues. Per the germline V gene, CDR1 is SGHTA and CDR2 is FQGNSA. The CDR3 is CASSLDRDSLVNEQFF. DNA for the CDR3: TGTGCCAGCAGCTTAGACCGGGACAGCCTAGTTAATGAGCAGTTCTTC.

This clonotype was seen a handful of times. V gene TRBV3-1 combines with J gene TRBJ1-1; D is uncertain. Trimming stripped 6 bases from V and 1 base from J, with 6 bases between. The CDR3 runs 12 residues. The germline gives CDR1 LGHDT, CDR2 YNNKEL (reference sequence). CDR3 protein: CASRLQNTEAFF. The DNA of the CDR3 is TGTGCCAGCAGACTACAGAACACTGAAGCTTTCTTT. The variable domain in full, with the rest retrieved from reference TRBV3-1 and TRBJ1-1, is DTAVSQTPKYLVTQMGNDKSIKCEQNLGHDTMYWYKQDSKKFLKIMFSYNNKELIINETVPNRFSPKSPDKAHLNLHINSLELGDSAVYFCASRLQNTEAFFGQGTRLTVV.

This chain links TRBV5-1 with TRBJ2-5; the match to TRBD2 covers 9 bases. The CDR3 extends over 15 amino acids. Germline assignment: CDR1 SGHRS and CDR2 YFSETQ. J was trimmed by 1 base and V by 0 bases; bases with no gene match: 1. The CDR3 DNA is TGCGCCAGCAGCTTGGTAGCGGGGGTCCAAGAGACCCAGTACTTC. It is translated as CASSLVAGVQETQYF.

The table lists this clonotype with a few counts. The chain uses TRBV2 and TRBJ2-7; no clear D. Germline V gives CDR1 SNHLY, CDR2 FYNNEI. Trimming took 6 bases from V and 5 from J, leaving 17 bases between them. The CDR3 runs 14 residues. The CDR3 loop reads CASRSQWTANEQYF. In nucleotides, the CDR3 is TGTGCCAGCAGGTCACAATGGACGGCGAACGAGCAGTACTTC.

This clonotype was seen a few times. The chain has TRBV6-6 and TRBJ2-1; D might be TRBD2 (5 bases). The CDR3 consists of 13 residues. Per the germline V gene, CDR1 is MNHNY and CDR2 is SVGAGI (reference sequence). V lost 0 bases, J lost 6 bases, and 6 bases lay in between. The CDR3 region has the DNA TGTGCCAGCAGTTACTCACTAGTCAATGAGCAGTTCTTC. It codes for CASSYSLVNEQFF.

This clonotype has only one observation. This chain uses TRBV29-1 with TRBJ2-3; unclear D gene. Trimming left V 1 base short and J 8 bases short, with 16 bases between. Germline V gene sequence: CDR1 SQVTM, CDR2 ANQGSEA. The CDR3 loop spans 14 amino acids. In nucleotides, the CDR3 is TGCAGCGTTGAAGGAGGCGACGAAGCAGGTACGCAGTATTTT. It encodes CSVEGGDEAGTQYF.

The CDR3 protein is CASSSPHMDVSSYNEQFF. CDR3 DNA sequence: TGTGCCAGCAGTTCTCCTCACATGGACGTAAGCTCCTACAATGAGCAGTTCTTC. The V gene is TRBV6-2 or TRBV6-3, the J gene TRBJ2-1; unclear D gene. Trimming removed 4 bases from V and 0 bases from J, with 19 bases in between. This CDR3 is 18 amino acids long. Germline V CDR1 and CDR2: MNHEY, SVGEGT.

The chain employs TRBV21-1 and TRBJ1-5; the D call TRBD1 from the table was never checked on the DNA. TRBV21-1 is tagged as a pseudogene. The CDR3 loop spans 17 amino acids. CDR3 nucleotides: TGTGCCAGCAGCAAAAGGGACAGTTATTGGGGCAATCAGCCCCAGCATTTT. Its translation is CASSKRDSYWGNQPQHF.

The gene calls are TRBV9 and TRBJ1-1; D gene uncertain. Germline CDR1 is SGDLS and CDR2 is YYNGEE. This CDR3 contains 13 residues. V shed 7 bases and J shed 6 bases, with 16 bases lying between them. Written as DNA, the CDR3 is TGTGCCAGCCGGCGTTCTATGGTCCCTGAAGCTTTCTTT. Translation gives CASRRSMVPEAFF.

This clonotype was found a few times. V usage is TRBV6-1 and J usage is TRBJ1-4, with D unclear. The CDR3 has 15 amino acids. The V end was cut by 2 bases, the J end by 3 bases, with 10 bases between. Germline V lookup: CDR1 MNHNS, CDR2 SASEGT. Written as DNA, the CDR3 is TGTGCCAGCAGTGAAATTGACGCAGCTAATGAAAAACTGTTTTTT. Translation: CASSEIDAANEKLFF.

This clonotype appeared a few times. The chain is built from TRBV29-1 and TRBJ2-1, with D perhaps TRBD2 (6 bases). CDR1 SQVTM and CDR2 ANQGSEA come from the germline V gene. The CDR3 sequence is 15 residues long. Trimming removed 4 bases at V and 1 base at J, with 14 bases between. The CDR3 here is CSVGRVGGSYNEQFF. CDR3 nucleotides: TGCAGCGTTGGGCGCGTGGGGGGTTCCTACAATGAGCAGTTCTTC.

This chain links TRBV20-1 with TRBJ2-5, with TRBD2 identical over 9 bases. The ends lost 2 bases at V and 1 base at J; junction bases unmatched: 2. This CDR3 is built from 14 residues. The germline gives CDR1 DFQATT, CDR2 SNEGSKA (reference sequence). CDR3: CSARSGRPQETQYF. CDR3 sequence (DNA): TGCAGTGCTAGAAGCGGGAGGCCCCAAGAGACCCAGTACTTC.

V is TRBV12-3 or TRBV12-4 and J is TRBJ2-3, with 14 bases that match TRBD2. This CDR3 contains 20 residues. The ends lost 6 bases at V and 4 bases at J; junction bases unmatched: 18. The DNA of the CDR3 is TGTGCCAGCAGCCCGAGGGGGACTAGCGGGAGTGGGCTCAGTTCAGATACGCAGTATTTT. Its translation is CASSPRGTSGSGLSSDTQYF.

The rearrangement uses TRBV29-1 and TRBJ2-3; D remains unclear. This CDR3 region has 13 residues. Germline CDR1 SQVTM, CDR2 ANQGSEA. V shed 4 bases and J shed 2 bases, with 10 bases lying between them. The CDR3 region is CSVGWDDTDTQYF. The CDR3 nucleotides are TGCAGCGTTGGATGGGATGACACAGATACGCAGTATTTT.

The chain combines TRBV29-1 with TRBJ1-1; 9 positions match TRBD1. CDR3 length: 11 residues. J gave up 7 bases and V 3 bases, and 0 bases lay outside the gene matches. CDR1 is SQVTM, CDR2 ANQGSEA, per germline. CDR3 protein: CSVETGGEAFF. The CDR3 nucleotides are TGCAGCGTTGAGACAGGGGGTGAAGCTTTCTTT.

The chain uses TRBV20-1 and TRBJ1-2, with D perhaps TRBD1 (6 bases). This CDR3 has 15 residues. The V gene's germline CDR1 is DFQATT and CDR2 SNEGSKA (reference sequence). Trimming cost V 6 bases and J 4 bases, with 21 bases left between them. The CDR3: CSAVDFTGRLYGYTF. The CDR3 DNA reads TGCAGTGCCGTAGATTTCACAGGGCGCCTCTATGGCTACACCTTC.

Here the CDR3 reads CASSLVLGQVYNEQFF. In nucleotides, the CDR3 is TGTGCCAGCAGCTTAGTCTTAGGACAGGTCTACAATGAGCAGTTCTTC. This rearrangement joins TRBV7-9 to TRBJ2-1, with 7 bases that match TRBD1. Trimming cost V 1 base and J 3 bases; bases outside gene matches: 6. The CDR3 loop spans 16 amino acids. CDR1 and CDR2 from the germline V gene are SEHNR and FQNEAQ (reference sequence).